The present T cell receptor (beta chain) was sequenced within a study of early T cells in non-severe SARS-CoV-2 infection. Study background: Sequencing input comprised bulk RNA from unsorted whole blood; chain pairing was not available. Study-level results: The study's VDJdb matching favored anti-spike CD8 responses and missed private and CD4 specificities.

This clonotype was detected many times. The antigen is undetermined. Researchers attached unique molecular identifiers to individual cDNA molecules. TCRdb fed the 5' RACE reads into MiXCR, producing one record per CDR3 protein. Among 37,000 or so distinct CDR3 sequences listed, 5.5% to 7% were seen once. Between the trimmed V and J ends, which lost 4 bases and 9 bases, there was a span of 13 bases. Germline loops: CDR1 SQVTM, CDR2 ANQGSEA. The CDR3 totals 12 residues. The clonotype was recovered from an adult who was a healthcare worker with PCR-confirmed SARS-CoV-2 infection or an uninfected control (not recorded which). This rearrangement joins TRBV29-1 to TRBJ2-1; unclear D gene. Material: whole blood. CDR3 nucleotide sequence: TGCAGCGTTGGGGTCCTCTATGGTGAGCAGTTCTTC. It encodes CSVGVLYGEQFF.